This T cell receptor beta chain was obtained from a study of CD8 T cells in Susac syndrome. On this clonotype itself: What it recognizes is unknown.

Trimming took off 4 bases at V and 1 base at J, with 17 bases between the two ends. CDR1 and CDR2 (germline): LGHDT, YNNKEL (reference sequence). This CDR3 region has 16 residues. Broader study findings: The study's TCR sequencing and HLA analysis covered a relatively small number of individuals, and the study acknowledged this.

Sequencing of TCR beta, carried out with a high-throughput approach, was applied to CD8+ and CD4+ T cells from the blood. Negative isolation was applied to CD8+ and CD4+ T cells, and FACS enrichment was applied to TEMRA cells. Reverse transcription of roughly 0.45 to 1 ug RNA used random hexamers. The immunoSEQ assay covered 54 Vbeta and 13 Jbeta segments for CDR3. TCRdb ran MiXCR on the immunoSEQ multiplex PCR reads and lists one entry per CDR3 protein. Of around 99,000 distinct CDR3 sequences in the sample, 90% to 98% were seen once. The TCR comes from a human donor in good health. The chain combines TRBV3-1 with TRBJ2-7; the D gene is possibly TRBD2 (5 bases). Sample: CD4+ T cells from PBMCs. In DNA, the CDR3 is TGTGCCAGCAGCCCCAAAGAGCGGTTGACTTCCTACGAGCAGTACTTC. This translates into CASSPKERLTSYEQYF.